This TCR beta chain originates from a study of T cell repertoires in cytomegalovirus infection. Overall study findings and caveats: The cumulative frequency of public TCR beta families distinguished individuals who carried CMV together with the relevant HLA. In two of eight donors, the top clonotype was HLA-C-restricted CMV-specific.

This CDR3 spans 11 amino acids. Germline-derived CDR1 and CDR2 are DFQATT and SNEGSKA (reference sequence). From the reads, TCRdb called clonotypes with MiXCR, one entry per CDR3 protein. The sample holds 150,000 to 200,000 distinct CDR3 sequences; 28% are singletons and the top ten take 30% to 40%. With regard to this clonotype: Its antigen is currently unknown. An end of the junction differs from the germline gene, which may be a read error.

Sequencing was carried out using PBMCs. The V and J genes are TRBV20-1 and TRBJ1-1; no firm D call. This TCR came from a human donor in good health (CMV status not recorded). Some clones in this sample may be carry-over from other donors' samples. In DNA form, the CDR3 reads TGCAGTGCTAGTAAGAACTCTGAAGCTTTCTTT. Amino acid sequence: CSASKNSEAFF.